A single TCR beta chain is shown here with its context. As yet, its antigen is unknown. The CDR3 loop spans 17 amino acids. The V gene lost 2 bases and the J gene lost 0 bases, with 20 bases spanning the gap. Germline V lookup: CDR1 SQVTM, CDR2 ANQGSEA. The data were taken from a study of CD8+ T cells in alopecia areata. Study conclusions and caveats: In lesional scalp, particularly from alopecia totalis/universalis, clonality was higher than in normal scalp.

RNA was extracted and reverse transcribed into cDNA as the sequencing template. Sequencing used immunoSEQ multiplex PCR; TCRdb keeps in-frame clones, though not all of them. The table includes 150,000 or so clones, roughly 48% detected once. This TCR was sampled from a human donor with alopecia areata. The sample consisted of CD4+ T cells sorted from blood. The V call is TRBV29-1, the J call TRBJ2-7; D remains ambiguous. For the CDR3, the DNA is TGCAGCGTTGAACTCCAGCGCATCCCAGGTCGCTCCTACGAGCAGTACTTC. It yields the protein CSVELQRIPGRSYEQYF.